The clone carrying this T cell receptor beta chain has a handful of counts. Its matching antigen is unknown. Distinct nucleotide sequences in the sample also encode this CDR3. This record belongs to a study of shared clonotypes between healthy human individuals. Study-level results: Naive CD4 clonotypes overlapped across a few donors at around 4.7%. Clonotypes which were not shared had lower generation probabilities than clonotypes that all four donors shared.

The table came from immunoSEQ multiplex PCR; TCRdb's copy has only in-frame clones and leaves some out. The sample lists under 85,000 clones, roughly two thirds occurring once. The V segment lost 5 bases and the J segment 2 bases; nucleotides outside the gene matches: 5. CDR1 is PRHDT, CDR2 FYEKMQ, per germline (reference sequence). The CDR3 spans 15 residues. The J gene is TRBJ1-1, the V gene TRBV13, with TRBD1 matching over 10 bases. Material for sequencing was memory CD8+ T cells sorted from blood. This sample's subset: CD45RO+ cells pooled with CCR7-negative TemRA cells. The source of this sequence is a man under 40 in good health. CDR3 coding DNA: TGTGCCAGCAGCACACGGGACAGGGGAAACACTGAAGCTTTCTTT. Encoded protein: CASSTRDRGNTEAFF.